The 25 T cell receptor beta chains reported below all come from one sample, sequenced in a study of blood T cell repertoires in COVID-19. Sequencing was performed with immunoSEQ multiplex PCR; in TCRdb, only in-frame clones are kept and a portion is missing. The table records 170,000 or so clones, approximately 89% of them present only once. Sequenced: PBMCs or T cells enriched from blood (not recorded which). The receptor source for this set is a man aged 35 to 55 who had recovered from COVID-19.

The chain employs TRBV5-5 and TRBJ1-2; D unclear. The CDR3 length is 15 residues. The V gene's germline CDR1 is SGHKS and CDR2 YYEKEE (reference sequence). Deletions cut 0 bases from V and 3 bases from J, with 12 bases between. CDR3 DNA sequence: TGTGCCAGCAGCTTGGGTGCCTACCAGGACTATGGCTACACCTTC. Amino acid sequence: CASSLGAYQDYGYTF.

The chain carries TRBV25-1 and TRBJ1-6, with 7 bases aligning to TRBD1. CDR3 length: 15 amino acids. V lost 7 bases to trimming and J lost 9 bases; unmatched junction nucleotides: 12. Germline V gene sequence: CDR1 MGHDK, CDR2 SYGVNS. The CDR3 DNA reads TGTGCCAGCAAACAGGGGACGTCTGATAGTTCACCCCTCCACTTT. Translated, it gives CASKQGTSDSSPLHF.

Remarks on this clone: One end of the junction is discordant with germline, which a read error may explain. The chain joins TRBV24-1 to TRBJ2-1; tentatively, D is TRBD2 (6 bases). CDR3 size: 17 residues. Germline V gene lookup returns CDR1 KGHDR and CDR2 SFDVKD. The CDR3 coding sequence is TGTGCCACCAGTGATCCCCTGACTAGGCAACCCTACAACGAGCAGTTCTTC. Protein: CATSDPLTRQPYNEQFF.

The rearrangement uses TRBV3-1 (or the pseudogene TRBV3-2) and TRBJ2-2; unclear D gene. The V gene's germline CDR1 is LGHDT and CDR2 YNNKEL (reference sequence). CDR3 length equals 14 residues. Between the trimmed V and J ends, which lost 5 bases and 7 bases, there was a span of 14 bases. The CDR3 DNA sequence: TGTGCCAGCAGCGCTGTCCCGCGGTTCGGGGAGCTGTTTTTT. Encoded protein: CASSAVPRFGELFF.

V usage is TRBV2 and J usage is TRBJ1-1, with a weak D call TRBD1 (5 bases). The germline CDR1 and CDR2 sequences are SNHLY and FYNNEI. V was cut by 0 bases and J by 1 base, with 9 bases left in between. This CDR3 region has 15 residues. This chain's CDR3 is CASSEARQRNTEAFF. The CDR3 region has the DNA TGTGCCAGCAGTGAAGCCCGACAGAGGAACACTGAAGCTTTCTTT.

Only one count was recorded for this clone. The chain links TRBV29-1 to TRBJ2-2, with a weak D call TRBD2 (5 bases). The CDR3 is 12 amino acids. Germline V gives CDR1 SQVTM, CDR2 ANQGSEA. The V end was cut by 7 bases, the J end by 4 bases, with 10 bases between. CDR3 amino acids: CSGLKGTGELFF. The CDR3 coding sequence is TGCAGCGGACTAAAGGGCACCGGGGAGCTGTTTTTT.

The CDR3 DNA reads as TGTGCCAGCAGCGAAAGGACAGGGGTTAACAATGAGCAGTTCTTC. This codes for CASSERTGVNNEQFF. The rearrangement joins TRBV9 to TRBJ2-1; 9 bases map to TRBD1. Germline values: CDR1 SGDLS, CDR2 YYNGEE. The CDR3 runs to 15 residues. The V gene end was trimmed by 3 bases and the J gene end by 5 bases; junction bases not matched to a gene: 6.

The chain has TRBV30 and TRBJ1-2; D is undetermined. Trimming took off 2 bases at V and 7 bases at J, with 11 bases between the two ends. There are 12 residues in the CDR3. Germline V gene data show CDR1 as GTSNPN and CDR2 as SVGIG (reference sequence). The CDR3 DNA follows: TGTGCCTGGAGTCCGCCTACGCTTGGCTACACCTTC. It yields the protein CAWSPPTLGYTF.

This chain connects TRBV6-5 to TRBJ1-1, with 7 bases lining up with TRBD1. V lost 6 bases, J lost 1 base, and 5 bases stayed unmatched. Germline CDR1 and CDR2: MNHEY and SVGAGI. The CDR3 spans 14 residues. The CDR3, as DNA: TGTGCCAGCAGCCACGGGACAGCGAACACTGAAGCTTTCTTT. Amino acid sequence: CASSHGTANTEAFF.

The chain links TRBV19 to TRBJ2-5; TRBD1 matches 10 bases. The CDR3 extends over 16 amino acids. Germline values: CDR1 LNHDA, CDR2 SQIVND (reference sequence). The V segment lost 3 bases and the J segment 5 bases; nucleotides outside the gene matches: 9. This CDR3 is CASSISGTGAGETQYF. CDR3 nucleotide sequence: TGTGCCAGTAGTATTTCCGGGACAGGGGCGGGGGAGACCCAGTACTTC.

The chain couples TRBV5-1 to TRBJ1-1; TRBD1 agrees at 7 bases. V was clipped by 2 bases and J by 5 bases; unmatched bases: 3. The CDR3 is 13 residues long. The germline gives CDR1 SGHRS, CDR2 YFSETQ. The CDR3 sequence: CASSLQGSTEAFF. As DNA, the CDR3 is TGCGCCAGCAGCTTACAGGGGTCGACTGAAGCTTTCTTT.

The rearrangement links TRBV24-1 to TRBJ1-1; D perhaps matches TRBD1 (5 bases). The CDR3 totals 14 residues. The ends were cut back, 9 bases at V and 4 bases at J, with 17 bases in the middle. Germline CDR1 KGHDR, CDR2 SFDVKD. CDR3 nucleotide sequence: TGTGCCACCCGACCAACCCAAGGGGCCACTGAAGCTTTCTTT. Amino acids: CATRPTQGATEAFF.

The chain recombines TRBV6-4 with TRBJ2-2, with 8 bases fitting TRBD2. CDR3 length: 14 amino acids. Germline CDR1 MRHNA, CDR2 SNTAGT. The ends lost 11 bases at V and 6 bases at J; junction bases unmatched: 11. As DNA, the CDR3 is TGTGCCTCTCGGGAGGGGCAGGCGGCCGGGGAGCTGTTTTTT. Its protein product is CASREGQAAGELFF.

V and J are TRBV20-1 and TRBJ2-5, with D perhaps TRBD2 (5 bases). V was shortened by 6 bases and J by 5 bases, with 10 bases between the two germline ends. Germline V CDR1 and CDR2: DFQATT, SNEGSKA (reference sequence). CDR3 size: 11 residues. The CDR3 protein is CSALERETQYF. As DNA, the CDR3 is TGCAGTGCCCTAGAGCGGGAGACCCAGTACTTC.

The chain recombines TRBV7-9 with TRBJ1-4; D is ambiguous. CDR1 and CDR2 (germline): SEHNR, FQNEAQ (reference sequence). The V end was cut by 3 bases, the J end by 10 bases, with 12 bases between. The CDR3 has 13 amino acids. The CDR3 nucleotides read TGTGCCAGCAGCTTGGGCTCGTTGGGAAAACTGTTTTTT. It yields the protein CASSLGSLGKLFF.

This rearrangement joins TRBV4-2 to TRBJ1-2, with D unresolved. The germline CDR1 and CDR2 sequences are LGHNA and YNFKEQ. This CDR3 contains 12 residues. V was pared by 0 bases and J by 10 bases, with 9 bases between. Here the CDR3 DNA reads TGTGCCAGCAGCCAAGAATCGTTGTTCTACACCTTC. Protein product: CASSQESLFYTF.

V usage is TRBV6-1 and J usage is TRBJ2-1; TRBD1 might be the D (6 bases). The CDR3 totals 13 residues. CDR1 and CDR2 (germline): MNHNS, SASEGT. The V and J ends lost 3 bases and 5 bases respectively, with 8 bases between them. For the CDR3, the DNA is TGTGCCAGCAGTGAGAGACAGGACAATGAGCAGTTCTTC. Amino acids: CASSERQDNEQFF.

The J gene is TRBJ2-3, the V gene TRBV4-2; 7 nucleotides agree with TRBD2. Germline-derived CDR1 and CDR2 are LGHNA and YNFKEQ. The CDR3 extends over 16 amino acids. J was trimmed by 2 bases and V by 5 bases; bases with no gene match: 10. Here the CDR3 DNA reads TGTGCCAGCAGCTCCCAAGCGGGGACGATCACAGATACGCAGTATTTT. Protein product: CASSSQAGTITDTQYF.

The chain carries TRBV5-1 and TRBJ2-7; 16 bases are shared with TRBD2. The CDR3 consists of 20 residues. The J segment lost 1 base and the V segment lost 3 bases, leaving 13 bases of the junction unmatched. Per the germline V gene, CDR1 is SGHRS and CDR2 is YFSETQ. Here the CDR3 DNA reads TGCGCCAGCAGCTCTATATCCCCGGGACTAGCGGGGGGGCAGTCCTACGAGCAGTACTTC. Amino acids: CASSSISPGLAGGQSYEQYF. Full variable domain (outside the CDR3, taken from reference TRBV5-1 and TRBJ2-7): KAGVTQTPRYLIKTRGQQVTLSCSPISGHRSVSWYQQTPGQGLQFLFEYFSETQRNKGNFPGRFSGRQFSNSRSEMNVSTLELGDSALYLCASSSISPGLAGGQSYEQYFGPGTRLTVT.

CDR3 loop: CASSTTPGLAGGTQYF. The CDR3 DNA is TGTGCCAGCAGCACGACTCCGGGACTAGCGGGAGGGACCCAGTACTTC. The genes are TRBV7-3 and TRBJ2-5; 15 bases line up with TRBD2. The CDR3 spans 16 residues. Losses at the gene ends were 5 bases for V and 7 bases for J; bases not matched to a gene: 8. Germline-derived CDR1 and CDR2 are SGHTA and FQGTGA.

The chain combines TRBV5-1 with TRBJ2-5; 8 bases map to TRBD1. The junction had 15 bases not matched to a gene; V was cut back by 0 bases and J by 2 bases. The CDR3 runs to 19 residues. Germline values: CDR1 SGHRS, CDR2 YFSETQ. The CDR3: CASSLAGLAQGARQETQYF. Here the CDR3 DNA reads TGCGCCAGCAGCTTGGCCGGATTAGCTCAGGGGGCAAGGCAAGAGACCCAGTACTTC. Supplemented by reference TRBV5-1 and TRBJ2-5, the full variable domain reads KAGVTQTPRYLIKTRGQQVTLSCSPISGHRSVSWYQQTPGQGLQFLFEYFSETQRNKGNFPGRFSGRQFSNSRSEMNVSTLELGDSALYLCASSLAGLAQGARQETQYFGPGTRLLVL.

This chain joins TRBV27 and TRBJ1-2; possibly TRBD1 for D (5 bases). The CDR3 spans 13 residues. Trimming removed 2 bases from V and 7 bases from J, with 11 bases in between. CDR1 and CDR2 from the germline V gene are MNHEY and SMNVEV (reference sequence). Here the CDR3 DNA reads TGTGCCAGCAGTTTAGGCAGGGTTGGTGGCTACACCTTC. It yields the protein CASSLGRVGGYTF.

The DNA for the CDR3 is TGTGCCACCAGCCGGCGGGGACAGGGAACGCAGGGCTCCTACAATGAGCAGTTCTTC. Amino acids: CATSRRGQGTQGSYNEQFF. V gene TRBV24-1 combines with J gene TRBJ2-1; 9 nucleotides align to TRBD1. Trimming removed 7 bases from V and 0 bases from J; junction bases left unmatched: 15. Looked up from germline, CDR1 is KGHDR and CDR2 is SFDVKD. The CDR3 has 19 residues.

The rearrangement uses TRBV4-1 and TRBJ1-6; possibly TRBD1 for D (5 bases). In germline, CDR1 is MGHRA, CDR2 YSYEKL. Trimming took 0 bases from V and 11 from J, leaving 14 bases between them. This CDR3 has 15 residues. Here the CDR3 DNA reads TGCGCCAGCAGCCAAGAGACAGTAAATTTTGCACCCCTCCACTTT. This translates into CASSQETVNFAPLHF.

V is TRBV27 and J is TRBJ1-5, with 8 bases identical to TRBD1. The V gene end was trimmed by 2 bases and the J gene end by 4 bases; junction bases not matched to a gene: 1. The CDR3 covers 14 residues. Germline CDR1 MNHEY, CDR2 SMNVEV (reference sequence). In nucleotides, the CDR3 is TGTGCCAGCAGTTTACAGGGGGCGAATCAGCCCCAGCATTTT. Translated, it gives CASSLQGANQPQHF.